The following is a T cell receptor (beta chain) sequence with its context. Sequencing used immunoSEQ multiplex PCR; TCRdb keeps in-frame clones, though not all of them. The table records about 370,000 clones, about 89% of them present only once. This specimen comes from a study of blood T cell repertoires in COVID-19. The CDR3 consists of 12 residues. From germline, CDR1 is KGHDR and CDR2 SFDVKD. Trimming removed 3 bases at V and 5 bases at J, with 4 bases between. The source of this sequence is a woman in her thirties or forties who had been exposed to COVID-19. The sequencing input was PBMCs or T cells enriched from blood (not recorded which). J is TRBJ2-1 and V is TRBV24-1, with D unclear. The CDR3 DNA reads TGTGCCACCAGTGATCCGGACAATGAGCAGTTCTTC. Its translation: CATSDPDNEQFF.